This passage covers 12 T cell receptor beta chains from one sample sequenced in a study of CD8 T cells in ankylosing spondylitis. No antigen is known for these receptors. TCRdb re-called the 5' RACE reads through MiXCR, storing one row per CDR3 protein. The table lists about 500,000 distinct CDR3 sequences, 10% to 15% of them singletons. Findings and caveats of the study: Ankylosing spondylitis blood seemed to carry a telltale TCR beta motif made of several highly homologous variants.

The sample consisted of blood, either unsorted or a sorted T cell fraction (not recorded which). Receptor source: a male donor with ankylosing spondylitis.

The table lists this clonotype with a few counts. The V and J genes are TRBV24-1 and TRBJ1-3; D is ambiguous. Germline-derived CDR1 and CDR2 are KGHDR and SFDVKD. Trimming stripped 3 bases from V and 4 bases from J, with 12 bases between. This CDR3 spans 15 amino acids. For the CDR3, the DNA is TGTGCCACCAGTGATCCGGCGACATCAGGAAACACCATATATTTT. Protein product: CATSDPATSGNTIYF.

The gene calls are TRBV20-1 and TRBJ2-7; 8 bases match TRBD1. CDR1 and CDR2 (germline): DFQATT, SNEGSKA (reference sequence). The CDR3 loop spans 15 amino acids. The V gene end was trimmed by 0 bases and the J gene end by 2 bases; junction bases not matched to a gene: 6. The DNA of the CDR3 is TGCAGTGCTAGAGATGGGGCAGGGGGCCCCTACGAGCAGTACTTC. Amino acids: CSARDGAGGPYEQYF.

There are a few counts of this clonotype. V gene TRBV7-7 combines with J gene TRBJ2-1, with unresolved D. The CDR3 extends over 14 amino acids. Trimming took 5 bases from V and 3 from J, leaving 11 bases between them. Germline CDR1 is SSHAT and CDR2 is FNYEAQ (reference sequence). The CDR3 protein is CASSPPTNYNEQFF. CDR3 DNA: TGTGCCAGCAGCCCCCCGACCAACTACAATGAGCAGTTCTTC.

A few counts support this clonotype. The rearrangement uses TRBV20-1 and TRBJ1-3; perhaps TRBD1 as D (6 bases). Germline V gives CDR1 DFQATT, CDR2 SNEGSKA (reference sequence). V lost 2 bases and J 4 bases, leaving 18 bases between the germline ends. This CDR3 has 16 residues. CDR3 in amino acids: CSARSLIRGGGNTIYF. CDR3 nucleotides: TGCAGTGCTAGATCCCTGATCAGGGGTGGGGGAAACACCATATATTTT.

The gene calls are TRBV20-1 and TRBJ2-5; unclear D gene. Germline lookup yields CDR1 DFQATT and CDR2 SNEGSKA (reference sequence). V was trimmed by 3 bases and J by 0 bases, leaving 5 bases between them. The CDR3 contains 12 residues. CDR3 region: CSASFNQETQYF. The CDR3, as DNA: TGCAGTGCTAGTTTTAACCAAGAGACCCAGTACTTC.

This clonotype turned up a few times. V gene TRBV20-1 combines with J gene TRBJ2-1; 8 bases match TRBD2. This CDR3 has 15 amino acids. Germline CDR1 is DFQATT and CDR2 is SNEGSKA (reference sequence). The V and J ends lost 0 bases and 7 bases, in that order; junction bases with no gene match: 8. CDR3 sequence: CSARDPAGGRNEQFF. The CDR3 bases are TGCAGTGCTAGAGATCCGGCGGGAGGTAGGAATGAGCAGTTCTTC.

This clonotype was counted ten times or more. The chain combines TRBV5-1 with TRBJ1-1; D gene ambiguous. The CDR3 length is 13 residues. V lost 5 bases to trimming and J lost 3 bases, with 11 bases between them. CDR1 SGHRS and CDR2 YFSETQ come from the germline V gene. The CDR3 here is CASRFIQDTEAFF. Here the CDR3 DNA reads TGCGCCAGCAGGTTTATCCAGGACACTGAAGCTTTCTTT.

This rearrangement joins TRBV13 to TRBJ2-5, with 10 positions matching TRBD2. Germline V gene lookup returns CDR1 PRHDT and CDR2 FYEKMQ (reference sequence). The V gene end was trimmed by 2 bases and the J gene end by 0 bases; junction bases not matched to a gene: 6. The CDR3 loop spans 17 amino acids. The CDR3 DNA follows: TGTGCCAGCAGCTTAATCGAACTAGCGGGGTACCAAGAGACCCAGTACTTC. Translating gives CASSLIELAGYQETQYF. The full variable domain, its missing parts supplied by reference TRBV13 and TRBJ2-5, is AAGVIQSPRHLIKEKRETATLKCYPIPRHDTVYWYQQGPGQDPQFLISFYEKMQSDKGSIPDRFSAQQFSDYHSELNMSSLELGDSALYFCASSLIELAGYQETQYFGPGTRLLVL.

This clonotype was seen a few times. The CDR3 loop reads CASSLDPGGNTIYF. CDR3 in DNA: TGTGCCAGCAGCTTGGACCCCGGCGGAAACACCATATATTTT. V and J are TRBV4-2 and TRBJ1-3; no firm D call. Trimming took 5 bases from V and 4 from J, leaving 12 bases between them. The CDR3 is 14 residues long. The germline V gene encodes CDR1 LGHNA and CDR2 YNFKEQ.

Turning to this clonotype: A junction end diverges from the germline sequence, so it may reflect a read error. This chain uses TRBV12-3 or TRBV12-4 with TRBJ1-3; no clear D gene. This CDR3 comprises 16 residues. The CDR3 nucleotides read TGTGCCAGCAGTCCAGCCTTCGGTCGCTCTGGAACCACCATATATTTT. Translation gives CASSPAFGRSGTTIYF.

This clonotype occurred a few times. This rearrangement joins TRBV9 to TRBJ2-1; no reliable D call. The CDR3 covers 12 residues. Trimming shortened V by 0 bases and J by 8 bases, and 6 bases separated the two germline ends. Germline lookup yields CDR1 SGDLS and CDR2 YYNGEE. The CDR3 sequence is CASSVDRDEQFF. CDR3 bases: TGTGCCAGCAGCGTAGATAGGGATGAGCAGTTCTTC.

This chain joins TRBV5-1 and TRBJ1-1; the D is unclear. The CDR3 has 15 residues. The V and J ends lost 4 bases and 1 base respectively, with 14 bases between them. The germline V gene encodes CDR1 SGHRS and CDR2 YFSETQ. The chain's CDR3 is CASSPIGPPNTEAFF. CDR3 nucleotide sequence: TGCGCCAGCAGCCCCATAGGTCCCCCGAACACTGAAGCTTTCTTT.